The 20 T cell receptor beta chains listed next were all sequenced from one sample in a study of long-term antiretroviral therapy in people with HIV. With survey level as its setting, the immunoSEQ assay was v3.0. Sequenced by immunoSEQ multiplex PCR; TCRdb stores in-frame clones only, minus some. The sample lists about 30,000 clones; 88% were seen once. Sequenced here: unsorted PBMCs, sampled 0.5 years after starting antiretroviral therapy. The receptors stem from a woman aged 18-29 years with HIV.

The chain uses TRBV25-1 and TRBJ1-1; no clear D. V lost 3 bases and J 7 bases, leaving 9 bases between the germline ends. Germline V gene data show CDR1 as MGHDK and CDR2 as SYGVNS. This CDR3 has 12 amino acids. The CDR3 DNA reads TGTGCCAGCAGTGACGGCCGCCTTGAAGCTTTCTTT. Protein: CASSDGRLEAFF.

CDR3 bases: TGTGCCAGCAGCTCCGCTTACGAGCAGTACTTC. Amino acids: CASSSAYEQYF. The chain joins TRBV5-4 to TRBJ2-7; D ambiguous. CDR3 size: 11 residues. Germline CDR1 and CDR2: SGHNT and YYREEE (reference sequence). The V gene lost 3 bases and the J gene lost 4 bases, with 5 bases spanning the gap.

This clone was seen a few times. This chain uses TRBV7-8 with TRBJ1-5; 7 nucleotides agree with TRBD1. The CDR3 is 16 residues long. Germline lookup yields CDR1 SGHVS and CDR2 FQNEAQ. The trim removed 5 bases at V and 5 bases at J, leaving 12 bases unmatched. This CDR3 is CASSPWDRISDQPQHF. The DNA for the CDR3 is TGTGCCAGCAGCCCCTGGGACAGAATTTCAGATCAGCCCCAGCATTTT.

The chain is built from TRBV11-3 and TRBJ2-1; TRBD2 might be the D (5 bases). Trimming cost V 8 bases and J 8 bases, with 16 bases left between them. This CDR3 is 13 amino acids long. The germline gives CDR1 SGHNT, CDR2 YENEEA. The CDR3 region has the DNA TGTGCCAGCGCGACTTACCGGGGAGATGAGCAGTTCTTC. Translated, it gives CASATYRGDEQFF.

The chain has TRBV18 and TRBJ1-3; possibly TRBD1 for D (5 bases). Germline V gives CDR1 KGHSH, CDR2 LQKENI. CDR3 length equals 15 residues. V lost 2 bases and J 1 base, leaving 9 bases between the germline ends. This CDR3 reads CASSPEGLSGNTIYF. For the CDR3, the DNA is TGTGCCAGCTCACCAGAGGGGTTATCTGGAAACACCATATATTTT. Complete variable domain (other parts from reference TRBV18 and TRBJ1-3): NAGVMQNPRHLVRRRGQEARLRCSPMKGHSHVYWYRQLPEEGLKFMVYLQKENIIDESGMPKERFSAEFPKEGPSILRIQQVVRGDSAAYFCASSPEGLSGNTIYFGEGSWLTVV.

This clone was counted once. This chain joins TRBV6-5 and TRBJ2-3, with a possible D match to TRBD2 (5 bases). Germline CDR1 MNHEY, CDR2 SVGAGI. This CDR3 has 14 amino acids. The V and J ends lost 6 bases and 2 bases respectively, with 12 bases between them. Written as DNA, the CDR3 is TGTGCCAGCAGGAGAGGGCAGCTCACAGATACGCAGTATTTT. Residues: CASRRGQLTDTQYF.

This clone was seen just once. This rearrangement joins TRBV19 to TRBJ2-1, with TRBD2 matching 12 bases. Germline V gene data show CDR1 as LNHDA and CDR2 as SQIVND (reference sequence). The CDR3 sequence is 15 residues long. J lost 1 base, V lost 7 bases, and 2 bases had no gene match. As DNA, the CDR3 is TGTGCCAGTACTCTAGCGGGGGGGTCCTACAATGAGCAGTTCTTC. Its translation: CASTLAGGSYNEQFF.

The V call is TRBV2, the J call TRBJ1-2, with 8 bases identical to TRBD1. Germline V gene lookup returns CDR1 SNHLY and CDR2 FYNNEI. Germline trimming cut 8 bases from V and 1 base from J; bases unmatched to any gene: 6. The CDR3 contains 14 residues. The chain's CDR3 is CASSTGGSNYGYTF. The CDR3 coding sequence is TGTGCCAGCTCCACAGGGGGGAGTAACTATGGCTACACCTTC.

V usage is TRBV18 and J usage is TRBJ2-5; 10 bases line up with TRBD1. The CDR3 covers 15 residues. J lost 5 bases, V lost 1 base, and 4 bases had no gene match. Germline CDR1 KGHSH, CDR2 LQKENI. DNA of the CDR3: TGTGCCAGCTCACCACGGTCGACAGGGGGCGAGACCCAGTACTTC. This codes for CASSPRSTGGETQYF.

This chain joins TRBV11-2 and TRBJ2-7, with a possible D match to TRBD1 (5 bases). The CDR3 is made up of 13 amino acids. Germline V CDR1 and CDR2: SGHAT, FQNNGV. Deletions cut 1 base from V and 11 bases from J, with 15 bases between. CDR3 loop: CASSLGRDGREYF. The DNA for the CDR3 is TGTGCCAGCAGCTTAGGCAGGGATGGACGGGAGTACTTC.

The chain uses TRBV19 and TRBJ1-5; D is ambiguous. The CDR3 has 14 amino acids. Germline V CDR1 and CDR2: LNHDA, SQIVND (reference sequence). Deletions cut 2 bases from V and 3 bases from J, with 8 bases between. CDR3 DNA: TGTGCCAGTAGTATATCACCTAACAATCAGCCCCAGCATTTT. This codes for CASSISPNNQPQHF. The whole variable domain, filled in from reference TRBV19 and TRBJ1-5, reads DGGITQSPKYLFRKEGQNVTLSCEQNLNHDAMYWYRQDPGQGLRLIYYSQIVNDFQKGDIAEGYSVSREKKESFPLTVTSAQKNPTAFYLCASSISPNNQPQHFGDGTRLSIL.

The CDR3: CSAQGAVNDEQYF. CDR3 nucleotide sequence: TGCAGCGCACAGGGGGCTGTAAACGACGAGCAGTACTTC. The chain employs TRBV29-1 and TRBJ2-7; TRBD1 matches at 9 bases. The CDR3 has 13 residues. In germline, CDR1 is SQVTM, CDR2 ANQGSEA. Germline trimming cut 7 bases from V and 5 bases from J; bases unmatched to any gene: 9.

The chain uses TRBV6-5 and TRBJ2-1, with TRBD2 matching over 10 bases. V trimming: 0 bases; J trimming: 4 bases; junction bases outside the gene matches: 3. The CDR3 spans 16 residues. Germline V gives CDR1 MNHEY, CDR2 SVGAGI. The CDR3 sequence is CASSYSKTSGYNEQFF. In DNA, the CDR3 is TGTGCCAGCAGTTACTCGAAGACTAGCGGGTACAATGAGCAGTTCTTC.

V is TRBV11-3 and J is TRBJ2-1; D uncertain. There are 11 residues in the CDR3. V shed 4 bases and J shed 5 bases, with 3 bases lying between them. Germline CDR1 and CDR2: SGHNT and YENEEA. In nucleotides, the CDR3 is TGTGCCAGCAGCTCAAACAATGAGCAGTTCTTC. Protein sequence: CASSSNNEQFF.

The rearrangement uses TRBV6-6 and TRBJ1-6; 7 nucleotides align to TRBD1. The V segment lost 6 bases and the J segment 5 bases; nucleotides outside the gene matches: 10. CDR3 size: 16 residues. CDR1 is MNHNY and CDR2 is SVGAGI in the germline V gene (reference sequence). The DNA of the CDR3 is TGTGCCAGCAGGCAGACAGGGCTATCAAATAATTCACCCCTCCACTTT. Residues: CASRQTGLSNNSPLHF.

The rearrangement uses TRBV27 and TRBJ2-7; the D is unclear. CDR1 and CDR2 (germline): MNHEY, SMNVEV (reference sequence). Trimming removed 6 bases at V and 6 bases at J, with 9 bases between. The CDR3 loop spans 11 amino acids. The CDR3 loop reads CASSRFGEQYF. CDR3 nucleotide sequence: TGTGCCAGCAGCAGGTTTGGCGAGCAGTACTTC.

V usage is TRBV27 and J usage is TRBJ2-7; the D gene is possibly TRBD1 (5 bases). Germline CDR1 reads MNHEY; CDR2 reads SMNVEV (reference sequence). This CDR3 spans 14 amino acids. Trimming shortened V by 4 bases and J by 4 bases, and 14 bases separated the two germline ends. The DNA for the CDR3 is TGTGCCAGCAGTTCCGAGGCCAGGGCATACGAGCAGTACTTC. Amino acid sequence: CASSSEARAYEQYF.

The chain has TRBV10-1 and TRBJ1-6; 8 positions agree with TRBD1. The germline CDR1 and CDR2 sequences are WNHNN and SYGVQD (reference sequence). The junction had 6 bases not matched to a gene; V was cut back by 6 bases and J by 8 bases. CDR3 length: 14 residues. This CDR3 is CASSSGTGHSPLHF. CDR3 DNA sequence: TGCGCCAGCAGCTCCGGGACAGGTCATTCACCCCTCCACTTT.

This sequence joins TRBV19 and TRBJ1-5, with 12 bases aligning to TRBD1. Trimming removed 9 bases from V and 9 bases from J; junction bases left unmatched: 12. CDR3 length: 15 amino acids. Germline CDR1 and CDR2: LNHDA and SQIVND (reference sequence). DNA for the CDR3: TGTGCCAGCCGCCCGGGACAGGGGGCTCCAGGGCCCCAGCATTTT. Protein product: CASRPGQGAPGPQHF. Complete variable domain (other parts from reference TRBV19 and TRBJ1-5): DGGITQSPKYLFRKEGQNVTLSCEQNLNHDAMYWYRQDPGQGLRLIYYSQIVNDFQKGDIAEGYSVSREKKESFPLTVTSAQKNPTAFYLCASRPGQGAPGPQHFGDGTRLSIL.

The chain links TRBV6-5 to TRBJ1-1; tentative D call: TRBD1 (5 bases). Germline-derived CDR1 and CDR2 are MNHEY and SVGAGI. Trimming left V 6 bases short and J 4 bases short, with 18 bases between. The CDR3 is 15 residues long. This CDR3 reads CASSRVAQMGTEAFF. The CDR3 bases are TGTGCCAGCAGCAGGGTAGCGCAGATGGGCACTGAAGCTTTCTTT.